This TCR beta chain was sequenced for a study of T cell responses to AZD1222 COVID-19 vaccine. Study-level results: Females outnumbered males among donors, who were mostly white British; clonal diversity was possibly underestimated. Researchers report vaccine-associated CD4 TCRs spanning spike, with dominance at 160-218 and 743-854. No day 14 peak samples; only post-peak repertoires were characterized. Per reports, nearly half of all spike-specific TCRs target regions that are unmutated in variants.

Data came from immunoSEQ multiplex PCR; TCRdb stores just in-frame clones and leaves some out. Of 100,000 or so clones in the sample, roughly nine tenths are singletons; the top ten hold approximately 15%. The CDR3 spans 17 residues. Germline CDR1 is LGHDT and CDR2 is YNNKEL (reference sequence). V was pared by 1 base and J by 9 bases, with 23 bases between. On this clone itself: Its antigen is as yet unknown.

This TCR was sampled from an adult in good health. The sample consisted of peripheral blood, taken on day 0 of AZD1222 vaccination. This sequence joins TRBV3-1 (or the pseudogene TRBV3-2) and TRBJ2-3; D perhaps matches TRBD2 (5 bases). For the CDR3, the DNA is TGTGCCAGCAGCCAAGGAACCGGACTGGCTGCTGTTGGGACGCAGTATTTT. Its protein is CASSQGTGLAAVGTQYF.